A selection of T cell receptor beta chains follows, all from one sample in a study of OX40 agonist ivuxolimab in advanced cancers. TCRdb's copy holds only in-frame clones and misses some; the assay was immunoSEQ multiplex PCR. The table records almost 15,000 clones, 80% of them present only once. This specimen consisted of CD4+ or CD8+ T cells sorted from blood, obtained in a trial of the OX40 agonist ivuxolimab. These receptor sequences come from an adult with an advanced solid tumor such as melanoma, head and neck, liver or kidney cancer. Both conserved end residues are trimmed from each CDR3. Fields, in order: V gene, CDR3 protein.

TRBV4-3 ASSQEWTGSTEAF
TRBV11-1 ASSLVRGTSNYEQY
TRBV7-9 ASSPRDRGAYEQY
TRBV19 ASSIGQSNQPQH
TRBV6-1 ASSEAGVRQETQY
TRBV7-3 ASSFDGSSYNEQF
TRBV7-9 ASSLVTAYSNQPQH
TRBV7-2 ASSSRDRGRGEQY
TRBV11-2 ASSSPAGHIRYEQY
TRBV7-9 ASSLDGNVYGYT
TRBV5-1 ASSKDSYMNTEAF
TRBV7-9 ASSPEGVTTDTQY
TRBV9 ASSVTSGGQETQY
TRBV7-9 ASSGLWGRTGELF
TRBV5-5 ASSLEGNYGYT
TRBV11-2 ASSPRGSLNYGYT
TRBV4-1 ASSQDSGTREIEAF
TRBV9 ASSVDRGSSGNTIY
TRBV7-9 ASSLSRLDSGANVLT
TRBV27 ASSPGGGTEAF
TRBV19 ASSIITGELF
TRBV13 ASSLGTSGGAGSYEQY
TRBV11-2 ASSWDTNTGELF
TRBV4-3 ASSHGTGDYNEQF